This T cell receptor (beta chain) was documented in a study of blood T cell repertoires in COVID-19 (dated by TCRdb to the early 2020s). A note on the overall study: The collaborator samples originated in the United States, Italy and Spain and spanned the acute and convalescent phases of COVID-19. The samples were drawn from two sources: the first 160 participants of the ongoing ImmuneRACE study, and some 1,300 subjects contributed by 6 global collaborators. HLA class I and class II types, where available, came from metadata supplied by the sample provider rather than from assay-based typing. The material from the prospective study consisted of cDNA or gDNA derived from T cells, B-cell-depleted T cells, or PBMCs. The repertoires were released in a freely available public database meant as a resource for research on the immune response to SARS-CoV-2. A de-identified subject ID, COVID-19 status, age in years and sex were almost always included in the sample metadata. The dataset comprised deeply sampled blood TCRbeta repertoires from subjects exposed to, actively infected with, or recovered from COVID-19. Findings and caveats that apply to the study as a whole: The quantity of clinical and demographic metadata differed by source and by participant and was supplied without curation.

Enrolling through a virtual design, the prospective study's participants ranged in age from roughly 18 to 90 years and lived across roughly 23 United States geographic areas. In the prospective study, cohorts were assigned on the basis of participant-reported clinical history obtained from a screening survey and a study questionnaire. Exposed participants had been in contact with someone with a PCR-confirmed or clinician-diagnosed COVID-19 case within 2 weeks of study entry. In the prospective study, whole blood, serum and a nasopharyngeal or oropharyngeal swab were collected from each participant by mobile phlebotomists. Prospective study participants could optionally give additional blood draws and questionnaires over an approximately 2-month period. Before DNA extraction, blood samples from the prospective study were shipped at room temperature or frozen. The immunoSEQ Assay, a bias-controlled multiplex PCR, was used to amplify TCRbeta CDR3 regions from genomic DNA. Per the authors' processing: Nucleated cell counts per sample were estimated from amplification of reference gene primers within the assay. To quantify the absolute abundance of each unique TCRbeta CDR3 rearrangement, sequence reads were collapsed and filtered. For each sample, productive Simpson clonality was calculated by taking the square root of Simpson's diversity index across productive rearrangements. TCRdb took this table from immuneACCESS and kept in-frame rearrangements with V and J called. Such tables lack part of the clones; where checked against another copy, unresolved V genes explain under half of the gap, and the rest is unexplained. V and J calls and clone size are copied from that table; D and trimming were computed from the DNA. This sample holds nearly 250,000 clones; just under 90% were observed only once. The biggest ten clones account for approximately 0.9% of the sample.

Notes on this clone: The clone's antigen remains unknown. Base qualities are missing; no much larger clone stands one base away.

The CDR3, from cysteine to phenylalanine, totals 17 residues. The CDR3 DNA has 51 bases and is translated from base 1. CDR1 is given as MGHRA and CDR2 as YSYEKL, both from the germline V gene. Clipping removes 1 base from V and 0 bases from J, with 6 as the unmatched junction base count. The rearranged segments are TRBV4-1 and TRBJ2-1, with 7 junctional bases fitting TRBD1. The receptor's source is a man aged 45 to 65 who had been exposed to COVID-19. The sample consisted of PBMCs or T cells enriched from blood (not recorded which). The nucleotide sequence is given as TGCGCCAGCAGCCAAGGACAGGGTGGGGACTCCTACAATGAGCAGTTCTTC. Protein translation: CASSQGQGGDSYNEQFF.